One sample yielded the 9 T cell receptor beta chains listed below, sequenced in a study of OX40 agonist ivuxolimab in advanced cancers. Measured with immunoSEQ multiplex PCR; TCRdb has only the in-frame clones, and not every one. This table holds tens of thousands of clones, around 84% found once. The source was CD4+ or CD8+ T cells sorted from blood, collected in a trial of the OX40 agonist ivuxolimab. The source of these receptors is an adult with an advanced solid tumor such as melanoma, head and neck, liver or kidney cancer.

The V gene is TRBV19, the J gene TRBJ1-2; TRBD1 agrees at 8 bases. The V segment lost 6 bases and the J segment 1 base; nucleotides outside the gene matches: 4. The CDR3 extends over 14 amino acids. The germline gives CDR1 LNHDA, CDR2 SQIVND (reference sequence). In DNA form, the CDR3 reads TGTGCCAGTAGACTTGGACAGGGTAACTATGGCTACACCTTC. This gives the protein CASRLGQGNYGYTF.

The chain combines TRBV9 with TRBJ2-5; TRBD2 aligns across 12 bases. The CDR3 covers 16 residues. Trimming took 3 bases from V and 0 from J; bases not matched to a gene: 3. Germline CDR1 SGDLS, CDR2 YYNGEE. In DNA form, the CDR3 reads TGTGCCAGCAGCGGGAGGACTAGCGGGAACCAAGAGACCCAGTACTTC. Amino acids: CASSGRTSGNQETQYF.

The chain recombines TRBV28 with TRBJ1-2, with unresolved D. CDR1 and CDR2 (germline): MDHEN, SYDVKM. The CDR3 is 13 residues long. The V end lost 6 bases, the J end lost 1 base, and 9 bases lay between the germline ends. The CDR3 loop reads CASRPTSNYGYTF. DNA for the CDR3: TGTGCCAGCAGACCGACTAGTAACTATGGCTACACCTTC.

On this clone: A junction boundary mismatches the germline segment, possibly from a read error. The chain employs TRBV2 and TRBJ2-5; D gene uncertain. The germline V gene encodes CDR1 SNHLY and CDR2 FYNNEI. The CDR3 loop spans 11 amino acids. Written as DNA, the CDR3 is TGTGCCAGCACCCTGATAGAGGCCCAGTACTTC. Amino acids: CASTLIEAQYF.

The V gene is TRBV15, the J gene TRBJ1-4; D is perhaps TRBD1 (5 bases). The germline CDR1 and CDR2 sequences are LNHNV and YYDKDF (reference sequence). V lost 1 base to trimming and J lost 4 bases, with 10 bases between them. CDR3 length equals 15 residues. CDR3 coding DNA: TGTGCCACCAGCAGAGCCTTTGGGGGTAATGAAAAACTGTTTTTT. This sequence encodes CATSRAFGGNEKLFF.

This chain connects TRBV11-2 to TRBJ1-2, with unresolved D. The germline gives CDR1 SGHAT, CDR2 FQNNGV. The V end was cut by 0 bases, the J end by 4 bases, with 9 bases between. The CDR3 sequence is 14 residues long. CDR3 coding DNA: TGTGCCAGCAGCTTAGATCCAAAGCTCTATGGCTACACCTTC. Its protein product is CASSLDPKLYGYTF.

The V call is TRBV5-1, the J call TRBJ2-5; D gene ambiguous. From germline, CDR1 is SGHRS and CDR2 YFSETQ. The CDR3 totals 13 residues. V was clipped by 5 bases and J by 5 bases, with 13 bases between them. DNA of the CDR3: TGCGCCAGCAGTATTGGATCGATGGAGACCCAGTACTTC. This translates into CASSIGSMETQYF.

For the CDR3, the DNA is TGTGCCAGCAGTTACCAGGGTGCGCAGTATTTT. This sequence encodes CASSYQGAQYF. This chain uses TRBV6-5 with TRBJ2-3, with D tentatively TRBD1 (5 bases). Germline-derived CDR1 and CDR2 are MNHEY and SVGAGI. Trimming left V 2 bases short and J 10 bases short, with 7 bases between. This CDR3 spans 11 amino acids.

The chain carries TRBV7-2 and TRBJ2-3; D gene unclear. The germline V gene encodes CDR1 SGHTA and CDR2 FQGNSA. V was cut by 4 bases and J by 1 base, with 12 bases left in between. This CDR3 contains 15 residues. The CDR3 region is CASSYLRSGTDTQYF. The CDR3 region has the DNA TGTGCCAGCAGCTACCTGCGGAGCGGCACAGATACGCAGTATTTT.